This T cell receptor beta chain was identified in a study of cytomegalovirus exposure and HLA in healthy donors. A multiplex PCR was run with 60 Vbeta primers and 13 Jbeta primers. Profiled with immunoSEQ multiplex PCR; TCRdb holds only in-frame clones, not every one. The sample holds fewer than 250,000 clones, 60% to 80% seen once. As for this clone: Within the sample, other DNA sequences also encode this same CDR3.

Trimming pared 3 bases from V and 5 bases from J, leaving 5 bases between. The CDR3 spans 12 residues. Germline V gene sequence: CDR1 LNHDA, CDR2 SQIVND (reference sequence). This chain uses TRBV19 with TRBJ1-5; no clear D. Sequencing used PBMCs. This TCR derives from a woman younger than 30 in good health and CMV-seronegative. CDR3 nucleotides: TGTGCCAGTAGTATCCTTTATCAGCCCCAGCATTTT. Amino acid sequence: CASSILYQPQHF.